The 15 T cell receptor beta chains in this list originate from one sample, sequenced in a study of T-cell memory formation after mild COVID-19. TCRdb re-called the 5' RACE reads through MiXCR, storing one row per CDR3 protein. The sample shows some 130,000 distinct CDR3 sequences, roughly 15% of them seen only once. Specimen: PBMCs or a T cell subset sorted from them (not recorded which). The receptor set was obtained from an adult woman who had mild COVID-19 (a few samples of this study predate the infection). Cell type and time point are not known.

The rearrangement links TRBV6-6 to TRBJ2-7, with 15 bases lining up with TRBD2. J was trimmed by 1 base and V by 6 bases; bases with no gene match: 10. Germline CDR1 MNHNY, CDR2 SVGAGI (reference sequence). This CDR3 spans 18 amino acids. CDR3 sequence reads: CASRQSGTSGGQSYEQYF. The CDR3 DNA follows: TGTGCCAGCAGACAATCCGGGACTAGCGGGGGGCAGTCCTACGAGCAGTACTTC.

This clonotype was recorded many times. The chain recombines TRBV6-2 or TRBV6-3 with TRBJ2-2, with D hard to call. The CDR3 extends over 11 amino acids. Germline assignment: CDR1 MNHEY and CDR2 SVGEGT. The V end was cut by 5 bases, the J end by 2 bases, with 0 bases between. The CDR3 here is CASSNTGELFF. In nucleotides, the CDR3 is TGTGCCAGCAGTAACACCGGGGAGCTGTTTTTT.

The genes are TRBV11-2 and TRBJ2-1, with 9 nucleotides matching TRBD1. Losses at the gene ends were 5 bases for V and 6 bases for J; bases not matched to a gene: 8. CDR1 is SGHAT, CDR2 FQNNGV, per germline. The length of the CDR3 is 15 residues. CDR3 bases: TGTGCCAGCAGCCTCCGGGACAGGGTTACCAATGAGCAGTTCTTC. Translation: CASSLRDRVTNEQFF. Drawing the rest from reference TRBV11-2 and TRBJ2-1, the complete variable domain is EAGVAQSPRYKIIEKRQSVAFWCNPISGHATLYWYQQILGQGPKLLIQFQNNGVVDDSQLPKDRFSAERLKGVDSTLKIQPAKLEDSAVYLCASSLRDRVTNEQFFGPGTRLTVL.

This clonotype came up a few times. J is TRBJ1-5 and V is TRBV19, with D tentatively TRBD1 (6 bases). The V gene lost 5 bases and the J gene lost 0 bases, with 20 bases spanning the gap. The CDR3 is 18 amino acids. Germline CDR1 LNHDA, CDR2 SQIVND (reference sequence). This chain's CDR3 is CASSSGQGRGYSNQPQHF. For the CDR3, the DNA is TGTGCCAGTAGTTCGGGACAAGGAAGAGGGTATAGCAATCAGCCCCAGCATTTT.

Here the CDR3 DNA reads TGTGCCAGCAGCGTAGGGACAGCAACTAATGAAAAACTGTTTTTT. It translates to CASSVGTATNEKLFF. The V call is TRBV9, the J call TRBJ1-4, with D possibly TRBD1 on 6 matching bases. Germline values: CDR1 SGDLS, CDR2 YYNGEE. This CDR3 contains 15 residues. Trimming cost V 0 bases and J 0 bases, with 6 bases left between them.

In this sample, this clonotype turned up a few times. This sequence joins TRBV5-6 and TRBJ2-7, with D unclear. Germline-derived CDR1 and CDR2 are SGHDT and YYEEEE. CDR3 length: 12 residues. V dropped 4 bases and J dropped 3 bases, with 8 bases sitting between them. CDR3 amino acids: CASSLAFYEQYF. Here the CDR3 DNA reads TGTGCCAGCAGCCTCGCCTTCTACGAGCAGTACTTC.

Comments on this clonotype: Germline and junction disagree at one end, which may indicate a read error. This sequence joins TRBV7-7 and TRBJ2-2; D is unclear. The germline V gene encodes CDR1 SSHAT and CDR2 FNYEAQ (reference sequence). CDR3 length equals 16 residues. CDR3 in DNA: TGTGCTAGCAGCTTAGGTCTTGGTCAGTCCTCCGGGGAGCTGTTTTTT. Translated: CASSLGLGQSSGELFF.

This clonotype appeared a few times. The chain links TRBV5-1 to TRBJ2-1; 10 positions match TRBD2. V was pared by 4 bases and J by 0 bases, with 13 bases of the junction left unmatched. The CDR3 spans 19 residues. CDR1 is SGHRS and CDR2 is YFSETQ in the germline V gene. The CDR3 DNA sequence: TGCGCCAGCAGCCTCTTAGTTAGACTAGCGGGTAGCTCCTACAATGAGCAGTTCTTC. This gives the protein CASSLLVRLAGSSYNEQFF.

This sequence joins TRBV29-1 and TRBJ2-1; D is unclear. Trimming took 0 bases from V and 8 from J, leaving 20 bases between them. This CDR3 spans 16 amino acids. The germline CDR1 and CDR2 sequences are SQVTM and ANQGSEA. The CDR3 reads CSVEEGPSWVRYEQFF. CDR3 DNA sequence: TGCAGCGTTGAAGAAGGGCCCAGCTGGGTTAGGTATGAGCAGTTCTTC.

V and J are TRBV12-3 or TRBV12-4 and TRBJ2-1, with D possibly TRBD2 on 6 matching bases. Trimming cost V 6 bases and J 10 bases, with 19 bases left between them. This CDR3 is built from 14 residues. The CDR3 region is CASRAGTFSSEQFF. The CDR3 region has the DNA TGTGCCAGCAGGGCCGGGACTTTTTCTTCAGAGCAGTTCTTC.

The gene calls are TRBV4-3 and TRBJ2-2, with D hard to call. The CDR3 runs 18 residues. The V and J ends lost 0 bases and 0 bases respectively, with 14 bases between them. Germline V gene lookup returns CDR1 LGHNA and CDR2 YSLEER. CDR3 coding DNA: TGCGCCAGCAGCCAAGAAGGTGGCCGAACCGCGAACACCGGGGAGCTGTTTTTT. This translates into CASSQEGGRTANTGELFF.

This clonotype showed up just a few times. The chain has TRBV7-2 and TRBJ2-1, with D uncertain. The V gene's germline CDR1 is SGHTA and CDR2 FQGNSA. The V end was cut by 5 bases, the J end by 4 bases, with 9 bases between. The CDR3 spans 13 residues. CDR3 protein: CASSTRLYNEQFF. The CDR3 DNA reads TGTGCCAGCAGCACCAGACTGTACAATGAGCAGTTCTTC.

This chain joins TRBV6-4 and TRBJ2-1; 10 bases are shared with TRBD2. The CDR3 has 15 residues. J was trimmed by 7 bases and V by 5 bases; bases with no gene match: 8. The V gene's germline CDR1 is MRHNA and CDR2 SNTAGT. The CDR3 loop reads CASSYASGGQNEQFF. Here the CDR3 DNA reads TGTGCCAGCAGTTATGCTAGCGGGGGTCAGAATGAGCAGTTCTTC.

The CDR3 spells CASSQGVVRGEQFF. Written as DNA, the CDR3 is TGTGCCAGCAGCCAAGGGGTAGTTCGGGGTGAGCAGTTCTTC. This chain uses TRBV4-2 with TRBJ2-1, with D possibly matching TRBD2 (5 bases). This CDR3 contains 14 residues. The V end lost 1 base, the J end lost 9 bases, and 13 bases lay between the germline ends. The germline V gene encodes CDR1 LGHNA and CDR2 YNFKEQ.

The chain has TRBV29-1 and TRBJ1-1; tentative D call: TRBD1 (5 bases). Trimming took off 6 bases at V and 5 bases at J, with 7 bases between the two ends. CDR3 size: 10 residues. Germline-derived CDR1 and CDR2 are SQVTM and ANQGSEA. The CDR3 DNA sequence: TGCAGCGTAGGGGTAACTGAAGCTTTCTTT. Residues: CSVGVTEAFF. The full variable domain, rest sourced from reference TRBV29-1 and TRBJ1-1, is SAVISQKPSRDICQRGTSLTIQCQVDSQVTMMFWYRQQPGQSLTLIATANQGSEATYESGFVIDKFPISRPNLTFSTLTVSNMSPEDSSIYLCSVGVTEAFFGQGTRLTVV.